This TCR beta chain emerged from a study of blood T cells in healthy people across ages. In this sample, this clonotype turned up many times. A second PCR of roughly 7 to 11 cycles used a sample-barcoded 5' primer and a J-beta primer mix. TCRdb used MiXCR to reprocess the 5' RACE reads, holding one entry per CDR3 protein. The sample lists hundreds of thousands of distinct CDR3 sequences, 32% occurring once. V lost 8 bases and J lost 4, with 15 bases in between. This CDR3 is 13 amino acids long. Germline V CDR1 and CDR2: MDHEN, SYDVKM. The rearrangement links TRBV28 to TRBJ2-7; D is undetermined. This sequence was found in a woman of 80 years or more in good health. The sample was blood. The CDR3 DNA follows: TGTGCCAGCGGGCGGCCGACATTGTACGAGCAGTACTTC. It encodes CASGRPTLYEQYF.